This T cell receptor (beta chain) was identified in a study of blood T cell repertoires in COVID-19 (dated by TCRdb to between 2020 and 2021). With regard to the full study: Samples covering the acute and convalescent phases of COVID-19 were provided by collaborators in the United States, Italy and Spain. Nearly every sample came with metadata listing a de-identified subject ID, COVID-19 status, age in years and sex. Where available, HLA class I and class II types were obtained from metadata supplied by the sample provider rather than from assay-based typing. The samples were drawn from the first 160 participants of the ongoing ImmuneRACE study and from 1,254 subjects provided by 6 global collaborators. The material from the prospective study consisted of cDNA or gDNA derived from T cells, B-cell-depleted T cells, or PBMCs. The repertoires were released in a freely available public database meant as a resource for research on the immune response to SARS-CoV-2. Deeply sampled blood TCRbeta repertoires from subjects exposed to, actively infected with, or recovered from COVID-19 were included in the dataset. On the study overall, not on this receptor specifically: The amount of clinical and demographic metadata varied by source and participant and was provided uncurated.

The immunoSEQ Assay, a bias-controlled multiplex PCR, was used to amplify TCRbeta CDR3 regions from genomic DNA. Per the source publication's procedure: The number of nucleated cells in each sample was estimated from the amplification of reference gene primers within the assay. To quantify the absolute abundance of each unique TCRbeta CDR3 rearrangement, sequence reads were collapsed and filtered. For each sample, productive Simpson clonality was calculated as the square root of Simpson's diversity index over productive rearrangements. Not all clones reach the TCRdb copy of this immuneACCESS table, which keeps in-frame sequences only. Checked studies attribute under half of the gap to unresolved V genes and leave the rest unexplained. That table gives V, J and clone size, and the DNA gave D and trimming. The sample has 300,000 to 350,000 clones on record, over 90% of them singletons. In total, the top ten clones hold around 4.2% of the sample.

In the prospective study, participants were roughly 18 to 100 years old, resided in about two dozen geographic areas of the United States, and were enrolled through a virtual design. In the prospective study, participants were assigned to cohorts based on the clinical history participants reported in a screening survey and a study questionnaire. Exposed participants had been in contact, within 2 weeks of entering the study, with a person who had a PCR-confirmed or clinician-diagnosed case of COVID-19. In the prospective study, mobile phlebotomists collected whole blood, serum and a nasopharyngeal or oropharyngeal swab from each participant. Over an approximately 2-month period, participants in the prospective study had the option of providing additional blood draws and questionnaires. Before DNA extraction, prospective study blood samples were shipped either frozen or at room temperature. Points on this clone: Its binding antigen is unknown. No base quality values were provided; no much bigger clone lies one nucleotide off.

Taken from the germline V gene (reference sequence), the CDR1 and CDR2 loops are LNHDA and SQIVND. The trim is 6 bases for V and 4 bases for J, with a gap of 9 bases between the germline ends. Inclusive of the bounding cysteine and phenylalanine, the CDR3 is 12 residues long. Just CDR3 DNA is preserved here, 36 bases in frame from base 1. The clonotype was recovered from a woman aged 25 to 39 who had been exposed to COVID-19. What was sequenced was PBMCs or T cells enriched from blood (not recorded which). The chain is assembled from TRBV19 and TRBJ1-1; TRBD1 is a weak D gene call, 5 bases matching. The sequenced DNA: TGTGCCAGTAGCCCCCAGGGCACTGAAGCTTTCTTT. Translated, it gives CASSPQGTEAFF.